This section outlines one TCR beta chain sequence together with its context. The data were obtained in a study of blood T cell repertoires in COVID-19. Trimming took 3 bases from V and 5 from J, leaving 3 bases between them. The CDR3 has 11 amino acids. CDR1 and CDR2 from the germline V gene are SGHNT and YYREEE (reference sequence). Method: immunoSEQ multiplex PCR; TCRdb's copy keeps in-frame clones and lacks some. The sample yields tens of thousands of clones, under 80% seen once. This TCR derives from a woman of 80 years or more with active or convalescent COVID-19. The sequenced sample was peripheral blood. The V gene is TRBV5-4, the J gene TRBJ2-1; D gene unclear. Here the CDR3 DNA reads TGTGCCAGCAGCTCAGACAATGAGCAGTTCTTC. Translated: CASSSDNEQFF.